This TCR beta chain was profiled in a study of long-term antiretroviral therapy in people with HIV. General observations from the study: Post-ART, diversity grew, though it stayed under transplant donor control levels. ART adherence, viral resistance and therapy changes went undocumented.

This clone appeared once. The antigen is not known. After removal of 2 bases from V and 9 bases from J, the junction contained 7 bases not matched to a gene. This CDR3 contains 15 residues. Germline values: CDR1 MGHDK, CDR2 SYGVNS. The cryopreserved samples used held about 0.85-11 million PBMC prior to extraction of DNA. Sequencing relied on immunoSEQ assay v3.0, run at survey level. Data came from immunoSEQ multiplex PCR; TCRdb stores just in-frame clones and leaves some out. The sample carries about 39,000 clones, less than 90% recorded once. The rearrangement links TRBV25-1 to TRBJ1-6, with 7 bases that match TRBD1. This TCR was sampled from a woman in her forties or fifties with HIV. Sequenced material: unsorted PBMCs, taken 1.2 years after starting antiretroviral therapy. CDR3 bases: TGTGCCAGCAGTGAAGGCGGGCCAGGGGGTTCACCCCTCCACTTT. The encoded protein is CASSEGGPGGSPLHF.